The following is a T cell receptor beta chain sequence with its context. What it binds is unknown. Trimming took 8 bases from V and 5 from J; bases not matched to a gene: 6. The CDR3 totals 13 residues. Per the germline V gene, CDR1 is SNHLY and CDR2 is FYNNEI. The data belong to a study of regulatory T cells in long-lasting Graves disease. CDR3-region Arm-PCR and iRepertoire HTBI primers produced the TCR beta libraries. TCRdb reprocessed the multiplex PCR reads via MiXCR and lists one record per CDR3 protein. The sample lists over 400,000 distinct CDR3 sequences, approximately 14% occurring once. Points from the study as a whole: Thyroid tissue was not sampled; only peripheral blood was. It was possible that the small sample size reduced accuracy.

Stated time point: newly diagnosed GD, antithyroid drugs for less than 3 months. Making the TCR library involved RNA that had been extracted from PBMCs. The diagnosis of Graves' disease used American Thyroid Association guidelines. These data also formed part of another study, on T cells in Graves' hyperthyroidism and ophthalmopathy. That paper notes: The TCR CDR3 was amplified in a first-round RT-PCR using the HTBI primer set.

The chain couples TRBV2 to TRBJ2-7; 10 nucleotides match TRBD2. The origin of this receptor is a woman aged 45-59 years with Graves disease. Sequenced here: peripheral blood mononuclear cells (PBMCs), sampled at new diagnosis, from a patient treated with antithyroid drugs. CDR3 DNA sequence: TGTGCCAGCGGTAGGACTAGCGGCAACGAGCAGTACTTC. It translates to CASGRTSGNEQYF.